This TCR beta chain appears in the sequencing data of a study of T cell responses to AZD1222 COVID-19 vaccine. Study results and caveats: Spike-specific TCR repertoires showed rising breadth and depth after two AZD1222 doses. The donor cohort was predominantly white British with a female majority, and clonal diversity may have been underestimated. Across the whole spike, CD4 TCRs peaked at regions 160-218 and 743-854.

Pooling covered second doses at about 4 or about 12 weeks. The CDR3 spans 17 residues. To note about this clone: Its specificity is unknown.

Method: immunoSEQ multiplex PCR; TCRdb's copy keeps in-frame clones and lacks some. This repertoire shows about 88,000 clones, less than 90% found once; its top ten account for roughly 5.2%. The TCR sequence derives from an adult who received the AZD1222 COVID-19 vaccine. Sequences were derived from peripheral blood, sampled 28 days after the second AZD1222 dose. J is TRBJ1-5 and V is TRBV21-1. TRBV21-1 counts as a pseudogene. The CDR3 DNA reads as TGTGCCAGCAGCAAAGTCGAGGGAAGGTACAGCAATCAGCCCCAGCATTTT. This encodes CASSKVEGRYSNQPQHF.